The 11 T cell receptor beta chains in this list originate from one sample, sequenced in a study of blood T cells in healthy people across ages. Primed by a sample-barcoded 5' primer and a J-beta primer mix, a second PCR proceeded for about 7 to 11 cycles. TCRdb called the 5' RACE reads again in MiXCR, with one record for every CDR3 protein. The sample shows roughly 1,500,000 distinct CDR3 sequences, roughly 32% of them seen only once. The specimen was blood. Receptors were obtained from a woman aged 25 to 45 in good health.

The chain combines TRBV2 with TRBJ2-1; 9 bases are shared with TRBD2. The CDR3 runs to 12 residues. Germline V gene lookup returns CDR1 SNHLY and CDR2 FYNNEI. Germline trimming cut 7 bases from V and 7 bases from J; bases unmatched to any gene: 2. CDR3 loop: CASMLAGNEQFF. For the CDR3, the DNA is TGTGCCAGCATGCTAGCGGGAAATGAGCAGTTCTTC.

This chain links TRBV6-1 with TRBJ2-2, with 9 bases matching TRBD2. This CDR3 contains 16 residues. J was trimmed by 5 bases and V by 3 bases; bases with no gene match: 7. CDR1 is MNHNS, CDR2 SASEGT, per germline. The CDR3 protein is CASSDVAGETTGELFF. The DNA for the CDR3 is TGTGCCAGCAGTGACGTAGCGGGAGAAACTACCGGGGAGCTGTTTTTT.

The chain links TRBV7-9 to TRBJ2-3; a weak D match, TRBD2 (6 bases). V lost 6 bases, J lost 0 bases, and 13 bases lay in between. The CDR3 runs 15 residues. Germline V gene lookup returns CDR1 SEHNR and CDR2 FQNEAQ (reference sequence). The CDR3 DNA sequence: TGTGCCAGCAGAGAGCCTAGCGCAAGCACAGATACGCAGTATTTT. This sequence encodes CASREPSASTDTQYF. The whole variable domain, remainder taken from reference TRBV7-9 and TRBJ2-3, is DTGVSQNPRHKITKRGQNVTFRCDPISEHNRLYWYRQTLGQGPEFLTYFQNEAQLEKSRLLSDRFSAERPKGSFSTLEIQRTEQGDSAMYLCASREPSASTDTQYFGPGTRLTVL.

The V and J genes are TRBV6-2 or TRBV6-3 and TRBJ2-7; D gene unclear. This CDR3 is 16 amino acids long. Trimming removed 6 bases at V and 1 base at J, with 19 bases between. The germline V gene encodes CDR1 MNHEY and CDR2 SVGEGT. Here the CDR3 reads CASRGEIRTDSYEQYF. The DNA for the CDR3 is TGTGCCAGCAGGGGCGAGATTAGGACCGATTCCTACGAGCAGTACTTC.

Regarding this clonotype: An end of the junction differs from the germline gene, which may be a read error. CDR3 nucleotide sequence: TGTGCCAGCAGGGAGGGTGAAGAACTGTTTTTT. It specifies CASREGEELFF. This chain joins TRBV12-3 or TRBV12-4 and TRBJ1-4; D unresolved. This CDR3 has 11 amino acids.

The V gene is TRBV7-9, the J gene TRBJ1-2; 7 bases are shared with TRBD1. The CDR3 length is 15 residues. The V segment lost 3 bases and the J segment 7 bases; nucleotides outside the gene matches: 11. CDR1 and CDR2 (germline): SEHNR, FQNEAQ (reference sequence). The CDR3 reads CASSLGGTAYSGYTF. The CDR3 coding sequence is TGTGCCAGCAGCTTGGGCGGGACAGCTTATAGTGGCTACACCTTC.

As for this clonotype: At one end, the junction sequence differs from germline, possibly due to a read error. J is TRBJ1-2 and V is TRBV4-2; D unresolved. The germline gives CDR1 LGHNA, CDR2 YNFKEQ. The CDR3 is 14 amino acids. The DNA of the CDR3 is TGTGCCAGCAGCCAAGATGCGGTGTCAGATGGCCACACCTTC. Translating gives CASSQDAVSDGHTF.

V is TRBV4-2 and J is TRBJ2-5; 12 nucleotides align to TRBD2. The J call may be incorrect, as the DNA end agrees better with TRBJ2-7. Germline V gene sequence: CDR1 LGHNA, CDR2 YNFKEQ. The CDR3 runs to 15 residues. The CDR3: CASSAWTSGTYEQYF. The CDR3 region has the DNA TGTGCCAGCAGTGCATGGACTAGCGGGACCTACGAGCAGTACTTC.

Details on this clonotype: At one of its ends the junction is not consistent with the germline gene, which may arise from a read error. This chain joins TRBV6-6 and TRBJ2-7; 8 bases agree with TRBD1. The CDR3 contains 14 residues. CDR1 is MNHNY and CDR2 is SVGAGI in the germline V gene (reference sequence). Here the CDR3 DNA reads TGTGCCAGCACCTTGGACAGGGCTGGCTACAAGCAGTACTTC. Protein: CASTLDRAGYKQYF.

The rearrangement links TRBV12-3 or TRBV12-4 to TRBJ1-2; no reliable D call. V dropped 0 bases and J dropped 4 bases, with 9 bases sitting between them. The CDR3 covers 14 residues. CDR3 sequence reads: CASSLATESYGYTF. DNA for the CDR3: TGTGCCAGCAGTTTAGCCACAGAGAGCTATGGCTACACCTTC.

The chain carries TRBV9 and TRBJ2-3, with unresolved D. Looked up from germline, CDR1 is SGDLS and CDR2 is YYNGEE. Trimming left V 0 bases short and J 1 base short, with 9 bases between. CDR3 size: 15 residues. The CDR3 DNA reads as TGTGCCAGCAGCGTAGAAGGGAAACGCACAGATACGCAGTATTTT. Encoded protein: CASSVEGKRTDTQYF.